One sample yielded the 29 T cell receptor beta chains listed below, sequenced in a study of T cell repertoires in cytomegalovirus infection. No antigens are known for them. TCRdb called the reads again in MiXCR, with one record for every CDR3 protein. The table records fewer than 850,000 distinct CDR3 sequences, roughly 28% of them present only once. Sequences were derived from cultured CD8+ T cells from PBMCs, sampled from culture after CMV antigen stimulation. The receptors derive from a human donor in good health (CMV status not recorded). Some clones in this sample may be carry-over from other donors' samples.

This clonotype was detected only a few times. The CDR3 sequence is CASSFGGAIPIQYF. For the CDR3, the DNA is TGTGCCAGCAGCTTTGGGGGCGCGATCCCAATCCAGTATTTT. V gene TRBV7-3 combines with J gene TRBJ2-3; TRBD1 is a possible D gene (6 bases). The V end lost 3 bases, the J end lost 12 bases, and 19 bases lay between the germline ends. Germline-derived CDR1 and CDR2 are SGHTA and FQGTGA. CDR3 size: 14 residues.

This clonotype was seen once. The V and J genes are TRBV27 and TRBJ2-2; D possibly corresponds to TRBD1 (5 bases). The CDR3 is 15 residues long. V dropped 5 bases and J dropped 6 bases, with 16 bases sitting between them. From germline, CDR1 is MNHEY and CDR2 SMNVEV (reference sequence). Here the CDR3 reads CASSPTPIGAGELFF. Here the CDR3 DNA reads TGTGCCAGCAGTCCCACCCCGATAGGGGCCGGGGAGCTGTTTTTT.

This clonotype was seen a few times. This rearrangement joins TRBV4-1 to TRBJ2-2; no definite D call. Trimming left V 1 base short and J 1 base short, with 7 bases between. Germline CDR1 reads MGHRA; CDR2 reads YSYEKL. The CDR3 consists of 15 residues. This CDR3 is CASSQVGLNTGELFF. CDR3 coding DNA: TGCGCCAGCAGCCAAGTTGGATTGAACACCGGGGAGCTGTTTTTT.

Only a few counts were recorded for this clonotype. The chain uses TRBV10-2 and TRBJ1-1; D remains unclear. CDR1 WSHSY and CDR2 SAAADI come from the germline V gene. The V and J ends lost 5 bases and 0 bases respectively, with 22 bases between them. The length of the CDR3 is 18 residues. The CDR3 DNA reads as TGCGCCAGCAGTCTGTTTGGGCGAGAAGATTACATGAACACTGAAGCTTTCTTT. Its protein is CASSLFGREDYMNTEAFF.

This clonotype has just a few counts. CDR3 in DNA: TGTGCCAGCAGTTACGCCAGAGGACAGACACAAGAGACCCAGTACTTC. It yields the protein CASSYARGQTQETQYF. The chain joins TRBV6-2 or TRBV6-3 to TRBJ2-5; D might be TRBD1 (6 bases). V lost 2 bases to trimming and J lost 2 bases, with 15 bases between them. The length of the CDR3 is 16 residues. In germline, CDR1 is MNHEY, CDR2 SVGEGT.

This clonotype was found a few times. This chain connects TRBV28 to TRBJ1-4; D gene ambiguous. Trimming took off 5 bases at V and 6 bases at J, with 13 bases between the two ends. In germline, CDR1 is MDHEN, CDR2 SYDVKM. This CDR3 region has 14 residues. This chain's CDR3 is CASSRIWEDEKLFF. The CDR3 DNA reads TGTGCCAGCAGTCGGATTTGGGAAGATGAAAAACTGTTTTTT. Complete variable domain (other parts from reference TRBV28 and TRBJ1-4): DVKVTQSSRYLVKRTGEKVFLECVQDMDHENMFWYRQDPGLGLRLIYFSYDVKMKEKGDIPEGYSVSREKKERFSLILESASTNQTSMYLCASSRIWEDEKLFFGSGTQLSVL.

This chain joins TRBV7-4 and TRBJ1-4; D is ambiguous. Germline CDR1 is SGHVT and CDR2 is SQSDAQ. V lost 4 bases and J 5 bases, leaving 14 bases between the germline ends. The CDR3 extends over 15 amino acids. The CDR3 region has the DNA TGTGCCAGCAGCTCGGGAGGCAGTCCCAATGAAAAACTGTTTTTT. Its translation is CASSSGGSPNEKLFF.

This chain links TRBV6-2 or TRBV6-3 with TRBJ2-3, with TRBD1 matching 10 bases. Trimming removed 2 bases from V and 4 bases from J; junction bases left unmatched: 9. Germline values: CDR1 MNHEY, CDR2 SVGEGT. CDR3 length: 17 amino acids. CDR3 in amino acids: CASSYLPRGQGSDTQYF. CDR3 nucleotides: TGTGCCAGCAGTTACCTCCCCCGGGGACAGGGGTCAGATACGCAGTATTTT.

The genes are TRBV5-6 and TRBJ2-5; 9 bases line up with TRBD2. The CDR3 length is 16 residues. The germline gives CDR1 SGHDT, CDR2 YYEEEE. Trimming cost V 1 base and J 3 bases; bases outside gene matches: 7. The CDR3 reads CASSLWLAGVKETQYF. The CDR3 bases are TGTGCCAGCAGCTTGTGGTTAGCGGGGGTCAAAGAGACCCAGTACTTC.

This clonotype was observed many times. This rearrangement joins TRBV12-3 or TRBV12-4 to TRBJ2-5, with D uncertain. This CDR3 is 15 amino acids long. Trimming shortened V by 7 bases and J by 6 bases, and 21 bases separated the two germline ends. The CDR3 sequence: CASTSGRTREKTQYF. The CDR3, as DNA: TGTGCCAGCACCTCCGGACGGACGAGAGAGAAGACCCAGTACTTC.

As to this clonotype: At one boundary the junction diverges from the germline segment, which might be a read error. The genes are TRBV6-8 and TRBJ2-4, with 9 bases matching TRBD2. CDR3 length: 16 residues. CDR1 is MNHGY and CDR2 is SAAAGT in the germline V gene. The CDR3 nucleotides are TGTGCCGGCAGTACCGGGACTAGCCTAGCCAAAAACATTCAGTACTTC. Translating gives CAGSTGTSLAKNIQYF.

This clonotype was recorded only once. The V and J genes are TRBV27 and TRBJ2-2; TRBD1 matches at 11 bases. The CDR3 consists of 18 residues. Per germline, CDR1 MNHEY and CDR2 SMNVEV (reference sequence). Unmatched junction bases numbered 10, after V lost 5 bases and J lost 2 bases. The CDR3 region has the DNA TGTGCCAGCAGTCCGGACAGGGGGCCCCTATATAACACCGGGGAGCTGTTTTTT. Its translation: CASSPDRGPLYNTGELFF.

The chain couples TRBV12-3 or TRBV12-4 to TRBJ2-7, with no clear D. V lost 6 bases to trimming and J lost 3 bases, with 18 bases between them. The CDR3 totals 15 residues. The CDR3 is CASSPRGLVSYEQYF. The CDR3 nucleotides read TGTGCCAGCAGCCCCCGAGGATTAGTAAGCTACGAGCAGTACTTC.

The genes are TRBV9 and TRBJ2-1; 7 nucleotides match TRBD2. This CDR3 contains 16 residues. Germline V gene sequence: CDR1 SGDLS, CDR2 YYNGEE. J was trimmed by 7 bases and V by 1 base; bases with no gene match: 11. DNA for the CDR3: TGTGCCAGCAGCGTATTGGCGGGGGTGATTATAAATGAGCAGTTCTTC. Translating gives CASSVLAGVIINEQFF.

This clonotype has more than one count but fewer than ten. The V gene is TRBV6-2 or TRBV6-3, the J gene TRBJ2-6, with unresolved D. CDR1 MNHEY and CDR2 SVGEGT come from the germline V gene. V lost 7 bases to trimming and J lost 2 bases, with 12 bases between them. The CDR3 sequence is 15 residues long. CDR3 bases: TGTGCCAGCATTTCCAACACCGCTGGGGCCAACGTCCTGACTTTC. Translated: CASISNTAGANVLTF.

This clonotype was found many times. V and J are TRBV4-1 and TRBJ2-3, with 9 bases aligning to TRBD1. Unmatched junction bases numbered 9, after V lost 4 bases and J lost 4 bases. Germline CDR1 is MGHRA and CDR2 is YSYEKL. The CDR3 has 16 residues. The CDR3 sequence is CASSPHPGQGADTQYF. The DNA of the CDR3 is TGCGCCAGCAGCCCGCACCCGGGACAGGGAGCAGATACGCAGTATTTT.

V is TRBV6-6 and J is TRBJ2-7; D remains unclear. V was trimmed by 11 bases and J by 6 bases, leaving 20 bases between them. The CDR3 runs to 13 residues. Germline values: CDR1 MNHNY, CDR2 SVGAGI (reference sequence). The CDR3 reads CAGTFGYEAEQYF. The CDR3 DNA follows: TGTGCCGGCACCTTCGGCTACGAGGCCGAGCAGTACTTC.

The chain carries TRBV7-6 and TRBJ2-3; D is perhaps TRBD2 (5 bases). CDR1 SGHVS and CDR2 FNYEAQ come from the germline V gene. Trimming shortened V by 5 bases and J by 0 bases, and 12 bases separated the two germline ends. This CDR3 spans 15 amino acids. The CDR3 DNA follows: TGTGCCAGCAGCCCGCGGACTTTCAGCACAGATACGCAGTATTTT. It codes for CASSPRTFSTDTQYF.

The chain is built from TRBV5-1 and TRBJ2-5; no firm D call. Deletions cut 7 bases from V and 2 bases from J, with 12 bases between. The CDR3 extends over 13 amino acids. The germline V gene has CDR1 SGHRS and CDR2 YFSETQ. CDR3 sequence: CASSWQEQETQYF. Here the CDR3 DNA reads TGCGCCAGCTCGTGGCAGGAGCAAGAGACCCAGTACTTC.

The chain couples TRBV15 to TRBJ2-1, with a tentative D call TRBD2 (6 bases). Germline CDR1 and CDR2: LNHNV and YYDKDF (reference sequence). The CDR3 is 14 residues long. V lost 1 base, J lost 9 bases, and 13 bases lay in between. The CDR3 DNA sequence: TGTGCCACCAGCAGAGGACTAGGTACAGGTGAGCAGTTCTTC. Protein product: CATSRGLGTGEQFF.

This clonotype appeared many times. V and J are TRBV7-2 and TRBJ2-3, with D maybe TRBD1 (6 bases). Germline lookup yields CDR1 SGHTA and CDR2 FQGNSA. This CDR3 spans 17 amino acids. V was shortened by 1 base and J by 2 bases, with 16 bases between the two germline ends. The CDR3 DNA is TGTGCCAGCAGCTTAGGGCCGCGACAGGTCCTCACAGATACGCAGTATTTT. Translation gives CASSLGPRQVLTDTQYF.

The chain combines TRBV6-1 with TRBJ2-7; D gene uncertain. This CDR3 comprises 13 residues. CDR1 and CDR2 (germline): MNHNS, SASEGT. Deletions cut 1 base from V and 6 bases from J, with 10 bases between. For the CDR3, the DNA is TGTGCCAGCAGTGAAGGGGTAGGCTCCGAGCAGTACGTC. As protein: CASSEGVGSEQYV.

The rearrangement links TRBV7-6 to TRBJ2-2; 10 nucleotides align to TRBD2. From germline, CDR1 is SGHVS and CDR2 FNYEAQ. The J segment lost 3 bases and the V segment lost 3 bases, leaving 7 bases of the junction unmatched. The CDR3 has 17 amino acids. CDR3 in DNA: TGTGCCAGCAGCTTTACTAGCGGGGAACTAGACACCGGGGAGCTGTTTTTT. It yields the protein CASSFTSGELDTGELFF.

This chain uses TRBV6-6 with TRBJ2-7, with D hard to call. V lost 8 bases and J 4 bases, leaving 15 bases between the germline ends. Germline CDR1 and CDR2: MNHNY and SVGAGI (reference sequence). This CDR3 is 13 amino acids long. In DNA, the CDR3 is TGTGCCAGCGGTCGGGCAGTCGGGTACGAGCAGTACGTC. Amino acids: CASGRAVGYEQYV.

In DNA, the CDR3 is TGTGCCAGCAGTGGGGCCACGAACCGCTATGGCTACACCTTC. Encoded protein: CASSGATNRYGYTF. The J gene is TRBJ1-2, the V gene TRBV5-4, with a tentative D call TRBD1 (5 bases). The V gene lost 5 bases and the J gene lost 4 bases, with 15 bases spanning the gap. The V gene's germline CDR1 is SGHNT and CDR2 YYREEE (reference sequence). The CDR3 covers 14 residues.

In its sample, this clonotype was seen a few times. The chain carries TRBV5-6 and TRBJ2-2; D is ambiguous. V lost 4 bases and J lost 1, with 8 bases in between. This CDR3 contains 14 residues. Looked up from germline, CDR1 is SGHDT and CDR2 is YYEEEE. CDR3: CASSHAGNTGELFF. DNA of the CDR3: TGTGCCAGCAGCCATGCAGGGAACACCGGGGAGCTGTTTTTT.

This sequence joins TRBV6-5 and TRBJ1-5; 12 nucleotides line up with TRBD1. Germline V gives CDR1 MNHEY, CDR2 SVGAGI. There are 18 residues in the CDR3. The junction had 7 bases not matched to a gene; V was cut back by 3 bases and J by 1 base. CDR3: CASSYEGQGAQSNQPQHF. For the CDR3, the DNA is TGTGCCAGCAGTTATGAGGGACAGGGGGCGCAAAGCAATCAGCCCCAGCATTTT.

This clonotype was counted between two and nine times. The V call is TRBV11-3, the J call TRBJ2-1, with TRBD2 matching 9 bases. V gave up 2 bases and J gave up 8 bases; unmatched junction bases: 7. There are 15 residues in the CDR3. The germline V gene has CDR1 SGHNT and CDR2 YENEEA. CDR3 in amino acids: CASSLRSGGHDEQFF. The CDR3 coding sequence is TGTGCCAGCAGCTTAAGAAGCGGGGGGCACGATGAGCAGTTCTTC.

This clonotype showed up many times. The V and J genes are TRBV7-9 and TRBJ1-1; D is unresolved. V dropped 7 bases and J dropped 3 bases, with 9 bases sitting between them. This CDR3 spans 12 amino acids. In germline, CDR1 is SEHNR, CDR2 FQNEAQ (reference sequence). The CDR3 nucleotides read TGTGCCAGCATGTCGTCCTACACTGAAGCTTTCTTT. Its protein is CASMSSYTEAFF. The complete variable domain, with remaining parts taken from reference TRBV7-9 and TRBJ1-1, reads DTGVSQNPRHKITKRGQNVTFRCDPISEHNRLYWYRQTLGQGPEFLTYFQNEAQLEKSRLLSDRFSAERPKGSFSTLEIQRTEQGDSAMYLCASMSSYTEAFFGQGTRLTVV.